This is a list of T cell receptor beta chains from one sample in a study of blood T cell repertoires in COVID-19. Sequenced by immunoSEQ multiplex PCR; TCRdb stores in-frame clones only, minus some. The table includes approximately 54,000 clones, around nine tenths detected once. Material for sequencing was peripheral blood. These receptors all come from a middle-aged man with acute or convalescent COVID-19. The CDR3 runs from the conserved cysteine through the conserved F or W. D genes are given only for firm matches. Size is omitted from some rows. Given values are once, few, many or a class for expanded clones.

d_gene	v_gene	abundance	j_gene	CDR3nt	CDR3aa
TRBD1	TRBV5-1	NA	TRBJ1-4	TGCGCCAGCAGCGGGGACAGGGCAACTAATGAAAAACTGTTTTTT	CASSGDRATNEKLFF
NA	TRBV30	NA	TRBJ1-3	TGTGCCTGGGCGCAGGGTGAGGCTGGAAACACCATATATTTT	CAWAQGEAGNTIYF
NA	TRBV2	NA	TRBJ2-7	TGTGCCAGCAACAGGAACGAGCAGTACTTC	CASNRNEQYF
TRBD2	TRBV29-1	NA	TRBJ2-2	TGCAGCGCCCGCCGGGGGGGTGGGAGGAAGGACACCGGGGAGCTGTTTTTT	CSARRGGGRKDTGELFF
TRBD1	TRBV9	NA	TRBJ1-3	TGTGCCAGCAGCCCCGACAGGGTTACGGGAAACACCATATATTTT	CASSPDRVTGNTIYF
NA	TRBV18	NA	TRBJ2-1	TGTGCCAGCTCTTTCAATGGCGACATGCAGTTCTTC	CASSFNGDMQFF
TRBD2	TRBV7-2	once	TRBJ2-1	TGTGCCAGCAGCTTAGAGGGACTAGCGGCCAGGGAGCAGTTCTTC	CASSLEGLAAREQFF
TRBD1	TRBV13	NA	TRBJ2-3	TGTGCCAGCAGCCTCCCCGACAGGGATTTAGATACGCAGTATTTT	CASSLPDRDLDTQYF
NA	TRBV27	NA	TRBJ1-5	TGTGCCAGCAGTTCTCTAGGTTGGCCCCAGCATTTT	CASSSLGWPQHF
NA	TRBV4-1	NA	TRBJ1-2	TGCGCCAGCAGCCAAGTGGATACAGACCTCTATGGCTACACCTTC	CASSQVDTDLYGYTF
TRBD1	TRBV7-9	NA	TRBJ1-6	TGTGCCAGCAGCTCGGGGGGACAGGGGGGATCACCCCTCCACTTT	CASSSGGQGGSPLHF
NA	TRBV19	NA	TRBJ2-3	TGTGCCAGTAGTCCCGGACTTACAGATACGCAGTATTTT	CASSPGLTDTQYF
TRBD1	TRBV12-3/TRBV12-4	NA	TRBJ2-3	TGTGCCAGCCGGACAGGGGTCACAGATACGCAGTATTTT	CASRTGVTDTQYF
TRBD2	TRBV5-1	few	TRBJ2-7	TGCGCCAGCAGCTTAGTCCTAGCGGGAGCCTACGAGCAGTACTTC	CASSLVLAGAYEQYF
TRBD2	TRBV6-5	NA	TRBJ2-2	TGTGCCAGCAGAGGACTAGCGGGAGTATCCGGGGAGCTGTTTTTT	CASRGLAGVSGELFF
NA	TRBV5-1	NA	TRBJ2-5	TGCGCCAGCAGCTTGGGGCCATCCCCGGAGACCCAGTACTTC	CASSLGPSPETQYF
NA	TRBV29-1	NA	TRBJ1-1	TGCATCCCTCCTAGTAAATGGGCGAGGGACACTGAAGCTTTCTTT	CIPPSKWARDTEAFF
NA	TRBV7-8	NA	TRBJ1-1	TGTGCCAGCAGCCCAGGCGTTGACATGAACACTGAAGCTTTCTTT	CASSPGVDMNTEAFF
NA	TRBV10-3	few	TRBJ2-7	TGTGCCATCAGTTCCCTGTCGTTGGGGGGACCGGACGAGCAGTACTTC	CAISSLSLGGPDEQYF
NA	TRBV6-5	NA	TRBJ1-6	TGTGCCAGCCGGGAATATAATTCACCCCTCCACTTT	CASREYNSPLHF
TRBD1	TRBV5-5	NA	TRBJ1-5	TGTGCCAGCAGGATAGGTGACAGGGCCCCGCTAGGTAGCAATCAGCCCCAGCATTTT	CASRIGDRAPLGSNQPQHF
TRBD2	TRBV11-3	NA	TRBJ2-1	TGTGCCAGCAGCGGAGACCCTAGCGGGAAGTACAATGAGCAGTTCTTC	CASSGDPSGKYNEQFF
TRBD2	TRBV7-9	NA	TRBJ2-5	TGTGCCAGCAGCTTCGGAGGGACTAGCGGACAAGAGACCCAGTACTTC	CASSFGGTSGQETQYF
TRBD1	TRBV18	NA	TRBJ2-6	TGTGCCAGCTCACCACAGGGGGCGCTGGGGGCCAACGTCCTGACTTTC	CASSPQGALGANVLTF
NA	TRBV25-1	NA	TRBJ2-7	TGTGCCAGCAGTGGCCGGGTCCGTCGGGACGAGCAGTACTTC	CASSGRVRRDEQYF
NA	TRBV11-3	once	TRBJ2-5	TGTGCCAGCAGCCCTCAGAACCCAGGGGAAGAGACCCAGTACTTC	CASSPQNPGEETQYF
TRBD1	TRBV5-1	once	TRBJ1-2	TGCGCCAGCAGCTTGAATGGACAGGAAATCTATGGCTACACCTTC	CASSLNGQEIYGYTF